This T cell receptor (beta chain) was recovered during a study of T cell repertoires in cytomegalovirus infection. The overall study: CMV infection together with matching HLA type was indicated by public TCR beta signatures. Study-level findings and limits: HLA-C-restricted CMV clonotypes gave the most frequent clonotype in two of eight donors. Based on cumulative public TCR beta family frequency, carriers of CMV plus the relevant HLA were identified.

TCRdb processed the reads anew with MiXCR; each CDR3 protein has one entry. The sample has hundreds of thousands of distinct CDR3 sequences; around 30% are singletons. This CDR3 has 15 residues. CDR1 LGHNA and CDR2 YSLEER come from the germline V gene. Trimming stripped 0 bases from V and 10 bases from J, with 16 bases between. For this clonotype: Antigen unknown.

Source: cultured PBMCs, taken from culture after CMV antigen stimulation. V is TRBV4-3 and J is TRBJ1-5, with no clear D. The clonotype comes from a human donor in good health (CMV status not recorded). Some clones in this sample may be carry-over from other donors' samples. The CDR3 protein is CASSQEVSGSGPQHF. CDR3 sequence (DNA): TGCGCCAGCAGCCAAGAAGTAAGTGGCTCGGGACCCCAGCATTTT.